This passage covers 13 T cell receptor beta chains from one sample sequenced in a study of monozygotic twins with cystic fibrosis. Data came from immunoSEQ multiplex PCR; TCRdb stores just in-frame clones and leaves some out. This sample carries roughly 28,000 clones, around 81% of them seen once, and the ten largest clones take over 0.7%. Source material: blood. Source of these receptors: a girl aged 2 to 9 with cystic fibrosis.

This chain connects TRBV10-3 to TRBJ2-3; 7 nucleotides agree with TRBD1. Trimming cost V 5 bases and J 6 bases; bases outside gene matches: 11. Germline lookup yields CDR1 ENHRY and CDR2 SYGVKD. This CDR3 region has 15 residues. The CDR3 nucleotides read TGTGCCATCAGTTACCGGGACAGACGTGAGGATACGCAGTATTTT. This translates into CAISYRDRREDTQYF.

This chain links TRBV18 with TRBJ1-1, with 7 positions matching TRBD1. Germline CDR1 and CDR2: KGHSH and LQKENI. The CDR3 covers 13 residues. J was trimmed by 5 bases and V by 7 bases; bases with no gene match: 7. As DNA, the CDR3 is TGTGCCAGCTTTGCCCAGGGGGTGACTGAAGCTTTCTTT. Protein product: CASFAQGVTEAFF.

V is TRBV2 and J is TRBJ1-2; 8 positions match TRBD1. This CDR3 region has 14 residues. V was clipped by 6 bases and J by 4 bases; unmatched bases: 7. CDR1 and CDR2 (germline): SNHLY, FYNNEI. The DNA for the CDR3 is TGTGCCAGCAGCCGGACAGGGTCTCGCTATGGCTACACCTTC. It is translated as CASSRTGSRYGYTF.

V is TRBV2 and J is TRBJ2-6; weak D call: TRBD1 (6 bases). CDR3 length equals 17 residues. CDR1 and CDR2 (germline): SNHLY, FYNNEI. Trimming took off 6 bases at V and 8 bases at J, with 23 bases between the two ends. In DNA form, the CDR3 reads TGTGCCAGCAGGAGAGAGACAGGTTACACGATCTCCAACGTCCTGACTTTC. Amino acids: CASRRETGYTISNVLTF.

The chain joins TRBV18 to TRBJ1-2; D not resolved. CDR1 is KGHSH, CDR2 LQKENI, per germline. The V end lost 0 bases, the J end lost 4 bases, and 12 bases lay between the germline ends. CDR3 length equals 15 residues. Here the CDR3 DNA reads TGTGCCAGCTCACCACCGATGGCAGGACTCTATGGCTACACCTTC. It specifies CASSPPMAGLYGYTF.

Only one count was recorded for this clone. The chain carries TRBV7-2 and TRBJ2-7; D gene ambiguous. Trimming took 1 base from V and 6 from J, leaving 13 bases between them. Looked up from germline, CDR1 is SGHTA and CDR2 is FQGNSA. The CDR3 is 14 amino acids. Here the CDR3 DNA reads TGTGCCAGCAGCTTAGGGCCCATATCCGCCGAGCAGTACTTC. Its translation: CASSLGPISAEQYF.

This clone appeared once. The chain links TRBV29-1 to TRBJ2-1; D tentatively reads TRBD1 or TRBD2 (5 bases each). Germline CDR1 reads SQVTM; CDR2 reads ANQGSEA. The CDR3 runs 15 residues. V lost 3 bases and J lost 8, with 20 bases in between. The CDR3 loop reads CSVEGQGVFRYEQFF. The CDR3 DNA sequence: TGCAGCGTTGAGGGCCAGGGAGTTTTTCGATATGAGCAGTTCTTC.

V gene TRBV27 combines with J gene TRBJ2-3; D tentatively reads TRBD1 or TRBD2 (5 bases each). The CDR3 consists of 15 residues. The germline V and J ends were trimmed by 0 bases and 9 bases, with 16 bases remaining between them. The germline CDR1 and CDR2 sequences are MNHEY and SMNVEV (reference sequence). The CDR3 spells CASSLSSVRAATQYF. The CDR3 DNA is TGTGCCAGCAGTTTATCTAGCGTCAGGGCCGCGACGCAGTATTTT.

V gene TRBV9 combines with J gene TRBJ2-2; 9 nucleotides agree with TRBD1. CDR1 and CDR2 from the germline V gene are SGDLS and YYNGEE. V shed 3 bases and J 3 bases; nucleotides not matched to a gene: 6. This CDR3 region has 16 residues. The CDR3 region is CASSARDRVDTGELFF. CDR3 DNA: TGTGCCAGCAGCGCCCGGGACAGGGTGGACACCGGGGAGCTGTTTTTT.

The V call is TRBV30, the J call TRBJ1-1; TRBD1 agrees at 11 bases. Trimming took 8 bases from V and 5 from J; bases not matched to a gene: 7. This CDR3 contains 13 residues. The germline V gene encodes CDR1 GTSNPN and CDR2 SVGIG (reference sequence). CDR3 loop: CAISGTGGTEAFF. In nucleotides, the CDR3 is TGTGCCATAAGCGGGACAGGGGGTACTGAAGCTTTCTTT.

The rearrangement links TRBV30 to TRBJ1-2; 9 nucleotides match TRBD1. CDR1 and CDR2 (germline): GTSNPN, SVGIG (reference sequence). The CDR3 is made up of 13 amino acids. The ends lost 2 bases at V and 7 bases at J; junction bases unmatched: 5. CDR3 DNA: TGTGCCTGGAGTCGCCGGGACAGGGCTGGCTACACCTTC. Amino acids: CAWSRRDRAGYTF.

The chain links TRBV6-1 to TRBJ1-1; the match to TRBD1 covers 10 bases. The germline gives CDR1 MNHNS, CDR2 SASEGT. V lost 4 bases, J lost 0 bases, and 17 bases stayed unmatched. The CDR3 covers 20 residues. The CDR3, as DNA: TGTGCCAGCAGTGTTCGGGACAGGGGCCCCTCTACCCAAATGAACACTGAAGCTTTCTTT. Protein product: CASSVRDRGPSTQMNTEAFF.

The chain joins TRBV11-2 to TRBJ1-3; D not resolved. Trimming took 6 bases from V and 5 from J, leaving 14 bases between them. Germline-derived CDR1 and CDR2 are SGHAT and FQNNGV. The CDR3 contains 14 residues. The CDR3 DNA reads TGTGCCAGCAGGCTAATCCGGGCAAGAAACACCATATATTTT. Residues: CASRLIRARNTIYF. Combining the CDR3 with reference TRBV11-2 and TRBJ1-3 gives the whole variable domain EAGVAQSPRYKIIEKRQSVAFWCNPISGHATLYWYQQILGQGPKLLIQFQNNGVVDDSQLPKDRFSAERLKGVDSTLKIQPAKLEDSAVYLCASRLIRARNTIYFGEGSWLTVV.